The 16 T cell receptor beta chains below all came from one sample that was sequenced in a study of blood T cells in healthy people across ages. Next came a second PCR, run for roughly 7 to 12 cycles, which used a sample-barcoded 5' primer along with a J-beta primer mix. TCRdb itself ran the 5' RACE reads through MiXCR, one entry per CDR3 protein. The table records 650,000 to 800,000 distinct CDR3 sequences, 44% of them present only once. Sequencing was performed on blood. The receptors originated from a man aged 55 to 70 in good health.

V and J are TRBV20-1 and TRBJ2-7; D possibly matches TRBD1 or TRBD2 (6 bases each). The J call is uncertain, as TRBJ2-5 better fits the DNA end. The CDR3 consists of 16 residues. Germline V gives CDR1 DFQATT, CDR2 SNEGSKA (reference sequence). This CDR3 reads CSAFSRLGGSVETQYF. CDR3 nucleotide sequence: TGCAGTGCTTTTTCCCGACTAGGGGGATCGGTTGAGACCCAGTACTTC.

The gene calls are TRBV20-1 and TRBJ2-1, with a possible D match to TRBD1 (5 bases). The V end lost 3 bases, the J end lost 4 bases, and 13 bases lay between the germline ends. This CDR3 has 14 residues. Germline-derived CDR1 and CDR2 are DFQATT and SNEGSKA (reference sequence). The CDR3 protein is CSASHQGPYNEQFF. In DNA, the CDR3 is TGCAGTGCTAGTCACCAGGGTCCTTACAATGAGCAGTTCTTC.

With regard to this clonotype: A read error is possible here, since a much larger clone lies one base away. Here the CDR3 DNA reads TGTGCCAGCAGCTGTAGGGGACCCCAGCATTTT. Translation gives CASSCRGPQHF. The V call is TRBV5-8, the J call TRBJ1-5; D perhaps matches TRBD1 (5 bases). There are 11 residues in the CDR3. V lost 3 bases and J 10 bases, leaving 8 bases between the germline ends. Per germline, CDR1 SGHTS and CDR2 YDEGEE.

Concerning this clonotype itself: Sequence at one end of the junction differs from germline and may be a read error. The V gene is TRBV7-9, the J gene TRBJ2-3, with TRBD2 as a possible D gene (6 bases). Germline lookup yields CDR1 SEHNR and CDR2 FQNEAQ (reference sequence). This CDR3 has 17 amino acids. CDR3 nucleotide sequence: TGTGCCAGCAGCTTAATGCGGGGTGCAGCTAGCACAGATATGCAGTATTTT. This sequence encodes CASSLMRGAASTDMQYF.

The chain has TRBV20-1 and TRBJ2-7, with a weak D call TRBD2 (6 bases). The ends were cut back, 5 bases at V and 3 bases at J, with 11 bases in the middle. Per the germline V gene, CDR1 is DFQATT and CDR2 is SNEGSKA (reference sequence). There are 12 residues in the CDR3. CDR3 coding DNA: TGCAGTGCTCAGACTAGACTCTACGAGCAGTACTTC. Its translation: CSAQTRLYEQYF.

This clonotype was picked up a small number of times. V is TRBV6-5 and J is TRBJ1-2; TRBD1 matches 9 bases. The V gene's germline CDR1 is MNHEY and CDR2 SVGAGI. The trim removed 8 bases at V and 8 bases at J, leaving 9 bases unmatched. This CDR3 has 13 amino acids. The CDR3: CASGSTGGMGYTF. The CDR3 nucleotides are TGTGCCAGCGGTTCCACAGGGGGCATGGGCTACACCTTC.

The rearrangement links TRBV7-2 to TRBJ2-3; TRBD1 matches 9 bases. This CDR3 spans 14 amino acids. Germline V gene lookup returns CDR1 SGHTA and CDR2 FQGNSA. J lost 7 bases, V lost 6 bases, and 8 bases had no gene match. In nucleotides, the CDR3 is TGTGCCAGCAGTTCGGACAGGGGTCGGCATACGCAGTATTTT. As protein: CASSSDRGRHTQYF.

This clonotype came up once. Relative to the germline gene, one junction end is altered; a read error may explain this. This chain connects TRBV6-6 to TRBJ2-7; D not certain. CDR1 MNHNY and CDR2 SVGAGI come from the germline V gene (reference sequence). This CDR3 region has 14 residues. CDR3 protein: CASSYSDRSNERYF. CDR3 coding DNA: TGTGCCAGCAGTTACTCGGACCGCTCCAACGAGCGGTACTTC.

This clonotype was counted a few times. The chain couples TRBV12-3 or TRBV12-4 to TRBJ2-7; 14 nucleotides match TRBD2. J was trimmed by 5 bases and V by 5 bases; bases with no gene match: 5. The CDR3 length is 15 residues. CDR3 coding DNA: TGTGCCAGCAGTCAGGGACTAGCGGGGGATCACGAGCAGTACTTC. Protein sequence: CASSQGLAGDHEQYF.

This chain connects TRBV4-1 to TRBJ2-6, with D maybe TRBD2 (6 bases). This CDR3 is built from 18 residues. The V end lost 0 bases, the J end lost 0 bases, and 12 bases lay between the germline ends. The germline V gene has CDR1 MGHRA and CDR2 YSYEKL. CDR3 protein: CASSQDRGVNSGANVLTF. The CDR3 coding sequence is TGCGCCAGCAGCCAAGATCGCGGGGTTAACTCTGGGGCCAACGTCCTGACTTTC.

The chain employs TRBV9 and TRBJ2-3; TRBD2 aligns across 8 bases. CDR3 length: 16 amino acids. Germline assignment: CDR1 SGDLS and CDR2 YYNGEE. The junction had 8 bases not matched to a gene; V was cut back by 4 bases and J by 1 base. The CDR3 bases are TGTGCCAGCAGCACCCAAGCGGGGGCGGGCACAGATACGCAGTATTTT. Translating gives CASSTQAGAGTDTQYF.

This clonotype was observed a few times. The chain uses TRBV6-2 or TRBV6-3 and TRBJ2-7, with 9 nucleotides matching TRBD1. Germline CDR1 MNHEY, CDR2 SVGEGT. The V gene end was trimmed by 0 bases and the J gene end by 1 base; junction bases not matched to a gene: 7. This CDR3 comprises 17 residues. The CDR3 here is CASSYSTIDRGSYEQYF. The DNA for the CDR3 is TGTGCCAGCAGTTACTCGACAATCGACAGGGGGTCCTACGAGCAGTACTTC.

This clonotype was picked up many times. CDR3 region: CASSLARGVATEAFF. The CDR3 DNA follows: TGTGCCAGCAGCTTAGCGCGAGGGGTGGCCACTGAAGCTTTCTTT. V usage is TRBV7-2 and J usage is TRBJ1-1; TRBD1 is a possible D gene (5 bases). Germline CDR1 and CDR2: SGHTA and FQGNSA. Between the trimmed V and J ends, which lost 0 bases and 4 bases, there was a span of 12 bases. The CDR3 consists of 15 residues.

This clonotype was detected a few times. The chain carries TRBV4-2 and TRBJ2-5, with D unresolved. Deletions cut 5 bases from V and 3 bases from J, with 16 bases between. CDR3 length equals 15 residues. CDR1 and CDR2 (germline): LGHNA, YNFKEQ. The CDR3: CASSIMDGQKETQYF. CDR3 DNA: TGTGCCAGCAGCATAATGGACGGGCAAAAAGAGACCCAGTACTTC.

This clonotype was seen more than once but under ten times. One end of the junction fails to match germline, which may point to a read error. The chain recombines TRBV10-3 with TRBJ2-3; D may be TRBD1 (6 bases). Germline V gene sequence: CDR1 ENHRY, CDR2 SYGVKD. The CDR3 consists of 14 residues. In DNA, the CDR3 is TGTGCCGACAACAGGGTTGGCGGCACAGGTACGCAGTATTTT. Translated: CADNRVGGTGTQYF.

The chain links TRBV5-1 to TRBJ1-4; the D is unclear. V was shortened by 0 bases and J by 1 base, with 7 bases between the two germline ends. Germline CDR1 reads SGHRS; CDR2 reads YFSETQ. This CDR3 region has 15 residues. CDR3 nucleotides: TGCGCCAGCAGCTTGGCCGACGGAACTAATGAAAAACTGTTTTTT. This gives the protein CASSLADGTNEKLFF.